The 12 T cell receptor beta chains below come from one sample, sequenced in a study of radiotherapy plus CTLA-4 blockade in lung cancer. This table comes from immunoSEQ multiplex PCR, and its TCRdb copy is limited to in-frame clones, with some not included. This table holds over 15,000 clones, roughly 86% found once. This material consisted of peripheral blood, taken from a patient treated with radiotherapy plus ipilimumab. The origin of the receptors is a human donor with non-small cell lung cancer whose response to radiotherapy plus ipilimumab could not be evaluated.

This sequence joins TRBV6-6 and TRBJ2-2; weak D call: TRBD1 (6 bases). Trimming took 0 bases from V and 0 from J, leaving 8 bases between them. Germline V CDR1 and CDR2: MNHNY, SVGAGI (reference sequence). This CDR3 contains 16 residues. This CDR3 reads CASSYSSGANTGELFF. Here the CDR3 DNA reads TGTGCCAGCAGTTACTCTTCAGGGGCGAACACCGGGGAGCTGTTTTTT.

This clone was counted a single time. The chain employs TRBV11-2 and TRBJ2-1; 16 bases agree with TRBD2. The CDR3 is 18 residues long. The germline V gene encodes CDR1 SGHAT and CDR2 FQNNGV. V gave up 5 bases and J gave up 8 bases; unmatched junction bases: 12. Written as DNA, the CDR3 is TGTGCCAGCAGCAAAACCGGGACTAGCGGGGGGGCCGGGTATGAGCAGTTCTTC. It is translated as CASSKTGTSGGAGYEQFF.

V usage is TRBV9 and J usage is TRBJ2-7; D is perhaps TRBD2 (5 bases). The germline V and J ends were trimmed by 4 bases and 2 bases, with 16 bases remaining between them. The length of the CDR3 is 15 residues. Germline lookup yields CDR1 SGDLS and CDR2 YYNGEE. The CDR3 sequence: CASSPAAGQTYEQYF. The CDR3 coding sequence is TGTGCCAGCAGCCCCGCCGCGGGCCAGACCTACGAGCAGTACTTC.

The CDR3 DNA reads TGTGCCAGCGGTACACAGGGGCGGGATCAGCCCCAGCATTTT. It yields the protein CASGTQGRDQPQHF. The chain combines TRBV7-8 with TRBJ1-5; 7 nucleotides agree with TRBD1. Germline CDR1 is SGHVS and CDR2 is FQNEAQ. J lost 5 bases, V lost 8 bases, and 9 bases had no gene match. The CDR3 has 14 residues.

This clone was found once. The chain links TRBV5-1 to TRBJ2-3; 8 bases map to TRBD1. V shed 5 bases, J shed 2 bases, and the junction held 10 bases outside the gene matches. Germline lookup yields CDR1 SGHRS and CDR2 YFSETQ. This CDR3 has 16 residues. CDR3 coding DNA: TGCGCCAGCAGACACGGGACAGGAGGATTCACAGATACGCAGTATTTT. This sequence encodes CASRHGTGGFTDTQYF.

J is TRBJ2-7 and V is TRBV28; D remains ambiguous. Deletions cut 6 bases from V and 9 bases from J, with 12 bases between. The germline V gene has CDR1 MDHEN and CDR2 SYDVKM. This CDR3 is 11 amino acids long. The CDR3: CASSPEFGQYF. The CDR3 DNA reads TGTGCCAGCAGCCCGGAGTTCGGGCAGTACTTC.

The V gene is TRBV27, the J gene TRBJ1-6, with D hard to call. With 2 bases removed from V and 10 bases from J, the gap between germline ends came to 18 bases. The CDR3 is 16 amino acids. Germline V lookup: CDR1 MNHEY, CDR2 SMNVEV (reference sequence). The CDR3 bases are TGTGCCAGCAGTTTAATAGCCGGCGGGTGGTCCTCACCCCTCCACTTT. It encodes CASSLIAGGWSSPLHF.

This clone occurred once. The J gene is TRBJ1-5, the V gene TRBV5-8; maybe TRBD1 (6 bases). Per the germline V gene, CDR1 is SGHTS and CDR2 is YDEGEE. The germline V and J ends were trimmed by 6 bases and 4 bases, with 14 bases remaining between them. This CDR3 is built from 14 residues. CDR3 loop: CASTLLGANQPQHF. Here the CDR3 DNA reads TGTGCCAGCACCCTCCTGGGGGCAAATCAGCCCCAGCATTTT.

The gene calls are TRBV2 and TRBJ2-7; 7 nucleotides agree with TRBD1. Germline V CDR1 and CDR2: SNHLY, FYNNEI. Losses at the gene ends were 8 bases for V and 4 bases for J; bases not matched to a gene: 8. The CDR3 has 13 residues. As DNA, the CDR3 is TGTGCCAGCGAAAGGGACAGACGATACGAGCAGTACTTC. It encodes CASERDRRYEQYF. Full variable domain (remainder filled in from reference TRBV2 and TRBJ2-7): EPEVTQTPSHQVTQMGQEVILRCVPISNHLYFYWYRQILGQKVEFLVSFYNNEISEKSEIFDDQFSVERPDGSNFTLKIRSTKLEDSAMYFCASERDRRYEQYFGPGTRLTVT.

In DNA, the CDR3 is TGTGCCAGCAGCCGACAGGGATTTAACTATGGCTACACCTTC. Its protein is CASSRQGFNYGYTF. V gene TRBV27 combines with J gene TRBJ1-2; TRBD1 matches at 7 bases. This CDR3 has 14 residues. Germline assignment: CDR1 MNHEY and CDR2 SMNVEV (reference sequence). J was trimmed by 1 base and V by 6 bases; bases with no gene match: 5.

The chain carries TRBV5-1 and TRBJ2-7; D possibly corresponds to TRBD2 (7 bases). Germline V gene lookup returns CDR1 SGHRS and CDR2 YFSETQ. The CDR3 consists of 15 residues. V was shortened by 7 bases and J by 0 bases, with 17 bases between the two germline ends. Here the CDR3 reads CASRAWGGLSYEQYF. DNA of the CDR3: TGCGCCAGCCGAGCTTGGGGGGGGCTCTCCTACGAGCAGTACTTC.

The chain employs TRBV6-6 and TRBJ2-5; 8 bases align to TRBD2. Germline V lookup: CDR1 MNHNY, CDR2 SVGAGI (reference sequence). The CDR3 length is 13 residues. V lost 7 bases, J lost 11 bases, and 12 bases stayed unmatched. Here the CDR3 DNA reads TGTGCCAGCACACGGGGGGGAGGGCGAGAGCAGTACTTC. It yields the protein CASTRGGGREQYF.